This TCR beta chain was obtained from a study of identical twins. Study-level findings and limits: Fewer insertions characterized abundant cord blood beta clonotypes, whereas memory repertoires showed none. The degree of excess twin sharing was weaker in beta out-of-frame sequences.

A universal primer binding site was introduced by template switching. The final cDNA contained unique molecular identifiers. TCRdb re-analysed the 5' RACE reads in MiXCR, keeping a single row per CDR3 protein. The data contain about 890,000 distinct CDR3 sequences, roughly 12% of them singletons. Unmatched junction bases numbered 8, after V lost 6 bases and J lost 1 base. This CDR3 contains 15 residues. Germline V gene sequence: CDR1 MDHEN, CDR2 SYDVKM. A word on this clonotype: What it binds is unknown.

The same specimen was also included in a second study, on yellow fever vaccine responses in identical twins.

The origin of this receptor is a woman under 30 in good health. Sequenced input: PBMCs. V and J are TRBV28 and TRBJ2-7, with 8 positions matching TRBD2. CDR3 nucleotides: TGTGCCAGCAGGCGAGCCGGGGGGGGGTCCTACGAGCAGTACGTC. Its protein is CASRRAGGGSYEQYV.